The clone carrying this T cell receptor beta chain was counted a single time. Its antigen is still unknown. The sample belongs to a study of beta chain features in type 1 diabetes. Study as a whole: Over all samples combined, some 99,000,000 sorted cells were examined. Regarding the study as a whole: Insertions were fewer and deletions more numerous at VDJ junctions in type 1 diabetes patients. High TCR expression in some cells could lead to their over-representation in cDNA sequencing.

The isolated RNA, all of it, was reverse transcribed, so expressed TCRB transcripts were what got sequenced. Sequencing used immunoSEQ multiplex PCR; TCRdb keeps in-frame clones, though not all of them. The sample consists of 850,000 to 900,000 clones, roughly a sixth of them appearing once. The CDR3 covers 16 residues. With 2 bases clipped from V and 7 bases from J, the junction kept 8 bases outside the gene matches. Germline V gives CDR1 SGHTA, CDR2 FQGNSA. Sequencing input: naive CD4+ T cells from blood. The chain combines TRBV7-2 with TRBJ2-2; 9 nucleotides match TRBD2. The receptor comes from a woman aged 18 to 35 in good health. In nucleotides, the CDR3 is TGTGCCAGCAGCTTATTGGGCGGGAGGGTCGGCGGGGAGCTGTTTTTT. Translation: CASSLLGGRVGGELFF.